These 17 T cell receptor beta chains came from one sample sequenced in a study of shared clonotypes between healthy human individuals. Assay used: immunoSEQ multiplex PCR; TCRdb lists only in-frame clones, some missing. The data hold 2 million to 2.5 million clones, with 90% to 95% observed a single time. The material sequenced was naive CD4+ T cells from PBMCs. Subset specified: CD45RA+ positively selected. The origin of the receptors is a man younger than 30 in good health. Some clones in this sample may be carry-over from other donors' samples.

DNA for the CDR3: TGTGCCAGCAGCAAACAGGGGGCAGGGGAGACCCAGTACTTC. It specifies CASSKQGAGETQYF. The chain employs TRBV9 and TRBJ2-5; 9 bases align to TRBD1. The CDR3 totals 14 residues. Germline CDR1 and CDR2: SGDLS and YYNGEE. The V and J ends lost 4 bases and 5 bases, in that order; junction bases with no gene match: 6.

This clone was picked up one time. J is TRBJ2-5 and V is TRBV7-6, with D unclear. The CDR3 has 14 amino acids. Between the trimmed V and J ends, which lost 5 bases and 0 bases, there was a span of 10 bases. Germline V lookup: CDR1 SGHVS, CDR2 FNYEAQ. In nucleotides, the CDR3 is TGTGCCAGCAGCGCCAGGCTCAACCAAGAGACCCAGTACTTC. Its translation: CASSARLNQETQYF. The variable domain in full, completed from reference TRBV7-6 and TRBJ2-5, reads GAGVSQSPRYKVTKRGQDVALRCDPISGHVSLYWYRQALGQGPEFLTYFNYEAQQDKSGLPNDRFSAERPEGSISTLTIQRTEQRDSAMYRCASSARLNQETQYFGPGTRLLVL.

This chain joins TRBV7-9 and TRBJ2-5; TRBD1 aligns across 9 bases. V was clipped by 5 bases and J by 7 bases; unmatched bases: 11. The CDR3 has 15 residues. Germline V lookup: CDR1 SEHNR, CDR2 FQNEAQ (reference sequence). CDR3 DNA: TGTGCCAGCAGCGGAGGGAGGACAGGGGAGGTGACCCAGTACTTC. This translates into CASSGGRTGEVTQYF.

CDR3 nucleotide sequence: TGTGCCAGCAGACGTGGGAGTGGGAGAAGCCACAATGAGCAGTTCTTC. Translating gives CASRRGSGRSHNEQFF. This chain links TRBV28 with TRBJ2-1, with D possibly matching TRBD2 (5 bases). Germline V gene data show CDR1 as MDHEN and CDR2 as SYDVKM. V lost 6 bases to trimming and J lost 5 bases, with 20 bases between them. CDR3 size: 16 residues.

The rearrangement uses TRBV7-3 and TRBJ2-3; TRBD1 might be the D (5 bases). Germline V lookup: CDR1 SGHTA, CDR2 FQGTGA. With 1 base removed from V and 3 bases from J, the gap between germline ends came to 8 bases. The CDR3 sequence is 14 residues long. The CDR3 region is CASSLMTATDTQYF. Here the CDR3 DNA reads TGTGCCAGCAGCTTAATGACAGCGACAGATACGCAGTATTTT.

The chain employs TRBV28 and TRBJ2-7, with a possible D match to TRBD1 (7 bases). This CDR3 is built from 15 residues. Germline CDR1 is MDHEN and CDR2 is SYDVKM. Trimming cost V 1 base and J 6 bases, with 16 bases left between them. CDR3 nucleotides: TGTGCCAGCAGTTTATCCTCATCAGGGGGAGGCGAGCAGTACTTC. Residues: CASSLSSSGGGEQYF.

V gene TRBV6-5 combines with J gene TRBJ2-7; D may match TRBD1 or TRBD2 (5 bases each). V was cut by 5 bases and J by 6 bases, with 17 bases left in between. There are 14 residues in the CDR3. Germline V gene lookup returns CDR1 MNHEY and CDR2 SVGAGI. CDR3 bases: TGTGCCAGCAGTAACACACCGGGACCGGGCGAGCAGTACTTC. Its translation is CASSNTPGPGEQYF.

The V call is TRBV30, the J call TRBJ2-7; no clear D. V dropped 3 bases and J dropped 0 bases, with 15 bases sitting between them. The CDR3 runs to 15 residues. Germline CDR1 is GTSNPN and CDR2 is SVGIG (reference sequence). The CDR3 DNA is TGTGCCTGGAGCCAACAGAATAATCCCTCCTACGAGCAGTACTTC. Residues: CAWSQQNNPSYEQYF.

About this clone itself: Other DNA sequences from this sample encode an identical CDR3 as well. V usage is TRBV7-2 and J usage is TRBJ1-5; D is unresolved. The CDR3 is made up of 13 amino acids. Germline V lookup: CDR1 SGHTA, CDR2 FQGNSA. Trimming took 0 bases from V and 5 from J, leaving 5 bases between them. The CDR3 DNA reads TGTGCCAGCAGCTTAGCGCGCGATCAGCCCCAGCATTTT. Translation: CASSLARDQPQHF.

Remarks on this clone: At one boundary the junction diverges from the germline segment, which might be a read error. The V call is TRBV5-4, the J call TRBJ1-1, with D possibly TRBD1 on 5 matching bases. Germline V gene lookup returns CDR1 SGHNT and CDR2 YYREEE (reference sequence). The CDR3 totals 14 residues. DNA for the CDR3: TGTGCCAGCACCTTGACAGACTCGAACACTGAAGCTTTCTTT. Amino acid sequence: CASTLTDSNTEAFF.

Notes on this clone: The identical CDR3 is also encoded by other nucleotide sequences in the sample. The chain joins TRBV28 to TRBJ2-1; 12 bases line up with TRBD2. Germline values: CDR1 MDHEN, CDR2 SYDVKM. The CDR3 contains 13 residues. Germline trimming cut 8 bases from V and 6 bases from J; bases unmatched to any gene: 2. The CDR3 coding sequence is TGTGCCAGCGGACTAGCGGGATTCAATGAGCAGTTCTTC. It specifies CASGLAGFNEQFF.

This clone was seen only once. This rearrangement joins TRBV5-6 to TRBJ2-1; 14 bases match TRBD2. CDR3 length: 18 residues. Trimming at V came to 7 bases and at J to 9 bases, leaving 18 bases not matched to a gene. CDR1 SGHDT and CDR2 YYEEEE come from the germline V gene. CDR3 coding DNA: TGTGCCAGCCGAAAGACTAGCGGGAGGGATACCCAGGGTTCTGAGCAGTTCTTC. Translated: CASRKTSGRDTQGSEQFF.

The gene calls are TRBV29-1 and TRBJ2-1; D remains ambiguous. V lost 4 bases, J lost 0 bases, and 16 bases lay in between. Germline lookup yields CDR1 SQVTM and CDR2 ANQGSEA. This CDR3 has 16 amino acids. CDR3 sequence (DNA): TGCAGCGTTGTATCGGGTCTTCCGAGCTCCTACAATGAGCAGTTCTTC. The encoded protein is CSVVSGLPSSYNEQFF.

The chain is built from TRBV28 and TRBJ2-1, with TRBD2 matching 10 bases. Germline V lookup: CDR1 MDHEN, CDR2 SYDVKM. This CDR3 has 15 amino acids. V was pared by 7 bases and J by 4 bases, with 7 bases of the junction left unmatched. CDR3 DNA sequence: TGTGCCAGCAACACTCCTAGCGGGAGATACAATGAGCAGTTCTTC. As protein: CASNTPSGRYNEQFF.

V and J are TRBV2 and TRBJ2-2; TRBD1 or TRBD2 may be the D gene (5 bases each). The CDR3 totals 14 residues. Trimming shortened V by 1 base and J by 4 bases, and 7 bases separated the two germline ends. Germline V lookup: CDR1 SNHLY, CDR2 FYNNEI. Here the CDR3 DNA reads TGTGCCAGCAGTGAAGGAGGGGCCACCGGGGAGCTGTTTTTT. Translated: CASSEGGATGELFF.

The chain employs TRBV14 and TRBJ1-4; 8 bases fit TRBD1. The CDR3 is made up of 16 amino acids. Germline CDR1 SGHDN, CDR2 FVKESK. V trimming: 3 bases; J trimming: 8 bases; junction bases outside the gene matches: 11. CDR3 sequence (DNA): TGTGCCAGCAGCCACCGTACCGACAGGGGCGGGGAAAAACTGTTTTTT. Translated, it gives CASSHRTDRGGEKLFF.

The CDR3 nucleotides read TGCAGCGTTGCTGGGCGGCTCTACAATGAGCAGTTCTTC. Protein product: CSVAGRLYNEQFF. This chain joins TRBV29-1 and TRBJ2-1; the D is unclear. V shed 4 bases and J shed 3 bases, with 10 bases lying between them. This CDR3 is 13 amino acids long. From germline, CDR1 is SQVTM and CDR2 ANQGSEA.